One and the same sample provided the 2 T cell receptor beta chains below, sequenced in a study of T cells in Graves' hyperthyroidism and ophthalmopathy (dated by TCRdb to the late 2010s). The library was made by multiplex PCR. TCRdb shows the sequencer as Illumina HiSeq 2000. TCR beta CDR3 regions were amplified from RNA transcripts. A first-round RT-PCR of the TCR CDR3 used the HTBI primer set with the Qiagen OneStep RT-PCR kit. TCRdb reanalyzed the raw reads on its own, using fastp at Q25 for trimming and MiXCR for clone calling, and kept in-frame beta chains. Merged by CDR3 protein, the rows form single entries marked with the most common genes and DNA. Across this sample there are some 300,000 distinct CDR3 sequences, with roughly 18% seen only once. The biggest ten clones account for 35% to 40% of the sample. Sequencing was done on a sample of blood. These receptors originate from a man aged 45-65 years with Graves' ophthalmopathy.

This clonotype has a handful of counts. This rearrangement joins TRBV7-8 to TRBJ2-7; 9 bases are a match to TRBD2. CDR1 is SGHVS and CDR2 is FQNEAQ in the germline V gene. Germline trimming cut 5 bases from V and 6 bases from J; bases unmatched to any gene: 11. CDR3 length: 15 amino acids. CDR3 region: CASSIRLAAMVEQYF. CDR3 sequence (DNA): TGTGCCAGCAGCATAAGACTAGCGGCTATGGTCGAGCAGTACTTC.

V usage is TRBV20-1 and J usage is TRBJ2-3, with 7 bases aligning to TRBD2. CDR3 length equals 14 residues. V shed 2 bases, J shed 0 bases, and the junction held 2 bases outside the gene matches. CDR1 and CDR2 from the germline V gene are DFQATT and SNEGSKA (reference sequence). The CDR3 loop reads CSARPGGSTDTQYF. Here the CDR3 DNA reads TGCAGTGCTAGACCGGGAGGCAGCACAGATACGCAGTATTTT.